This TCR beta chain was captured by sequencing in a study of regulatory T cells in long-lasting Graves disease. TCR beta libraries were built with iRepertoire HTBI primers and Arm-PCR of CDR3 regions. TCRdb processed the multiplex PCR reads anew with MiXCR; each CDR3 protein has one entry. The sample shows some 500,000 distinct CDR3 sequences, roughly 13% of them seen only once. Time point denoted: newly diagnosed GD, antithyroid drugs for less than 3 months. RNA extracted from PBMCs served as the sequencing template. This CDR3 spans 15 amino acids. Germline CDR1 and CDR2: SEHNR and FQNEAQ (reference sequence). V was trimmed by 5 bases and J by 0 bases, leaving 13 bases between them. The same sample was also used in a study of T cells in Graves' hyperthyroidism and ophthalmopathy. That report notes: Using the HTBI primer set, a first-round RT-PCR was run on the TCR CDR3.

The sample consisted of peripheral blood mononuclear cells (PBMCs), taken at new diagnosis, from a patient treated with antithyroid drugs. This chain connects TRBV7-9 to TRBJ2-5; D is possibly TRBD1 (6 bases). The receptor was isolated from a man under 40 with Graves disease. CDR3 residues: CASSPGTQYQETQYF. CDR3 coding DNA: TGTGCCAGCAGCCCCGGGACACAGTACCAAGAGACCCAGTACTTC.